The TCR beta chain under discussion was sequenced for a study of monozygotic twins with inflammatory bowel disease. The CDR3 loop spans 17 amino acids. Germline V gene sequence: CDR1 DFQATT, CDR2 SNEGSKA (reference sequence). It was 3500 ng of total RNA that each TCR library used. UMIs that included a 6-nucleotide sample barcode were added by template switching, which took place during cDNA synthesis. TCRdb re-called the 5' RACE reads and shows each CDR3 protein once, DNA omitted. Its listing shows 350,000 to 400,000 distinct CDR3 sequences. The total RNA came straight from whole blood, and T cells were not sorted beforehand.

The chain combines TRBV20-1 with TRBJ2-3; lacking DNA, the TRBD2 call made by TCRdb goes unchecked. The sequenced sample consisted of blood. This receptor was identified in a human donor with ulcerative colitis or Crohn's disease, or a healthy co-twin of an affected twin (not recorded which). The CDR3 reads CSARDPGASAPTDTQYF.